These 27 T cell receptor beta chains share one sample of origin, sequenced in a study of cytomegalovirus exposure and HLA in healthy donors. The PCR employed 60 Vbeta primers together with 13 Jbeta primers. Generated by immunoSEQ multiplex PCR, the TCRdb table keeps only in-frame clones and is missing some. This table holds about 140,000 clones, around 83% found once. Material for sequencing was PBMCs. These receptors all come from a woman aged 50 to 60 in good health and CMV-seropositive.

The CDR3, as DNA: TGCGCCAGCAGCTTAAGCGGGAGGGAGACCCAGTACTTC. Translated: CASSLSGRETQYF. The chain joins TRBV5-1 to TRBJ2-5; 9 bases agree with TRBD2. Germline CDR1 and CDR2: SGHRS and YFSETQ. Losses at the gene ends were 2 bases for V and 5 bases for J; bases not matched to a gene: 1. This CDR3 comprises 13 residues.

V usage is TRBV7-2 and J usage is TRBJ2-5, with 11 positions matching TRBD2. The germline CDR1 and CDR2 sequences are SGHTA and FQGNSA. The junction had 2 bases not matched to a gene; V was cut back by 3 bases and J by 5 bases. The CDR3 has 14 amino acids. In nucleotides, the CDR3 is TGTGCCAGCAGCTTGTGGACTAGCGGGGAGACCCAGTACTTC. This gives the protein CASSLWTSGETQYF.

The J gene is TRBJ2-2, the V gene TRBV11-2; 7 bases agree with TRBD2. J lost 6 bases, V lost 6 bases, and 10 bases had no gene match. Germline assignment: CDR1 SGHAT and CDR2 FQNNGV. This CDR3 has 15 amino acids. In DNA, the CDR3 is TGTGCCAGCAGAATAGGGCGGGAGCCCCCCGGGGAGCTGTTTTTT. Its protein is CASRIGREPPGELFF. The whole variable domain, filled in from reference TRBV11-2 and TRBJ2-2, reads EAGVAQSPRYKIIEKRQSVAFWCNPISGHATLYWYQQILGQGPKLLIQFQNNGVVDDSQLPKDRFSAERLKGVDSTLKIQPAKLEDSAVYLCASRIGREPPGELFFGEGSRLTVL.

This clone was counted once. The chain couples TRBV19 to TRBJ2-5, with a possible D match to TRBD2 (6 bases). V was shortened by 8 bases and J by 0 bases, with 16 bases between the two germline ends. The CDR3 runs to 15 residues. Germline lookup yields CDR1 LNHDA and CDR2 SQIVND (reference sequence). The DNA for the CDR3 is TGTGCCAGTGCACGGGGCGGGATGTACCAAGAGACCCAGTACTTC. This codes for CASARGGMYQETQYF.

The rearrangement joins TRBV5-1 to TRBJ2-5; 8 positions agree with TRBD1. This CDR3 is built from 15 residues. Trimming at V came to 4 bases and at J to 7 bases, leaving 12 bases not matched to a gene. Germline assignment: CDR1 SGHRS and CDR2 YFSETQ. The chain's CDR3 is CASSMTGANRGTQYF. As DNA, the CDR3 is TGCGCCAGCAGCATGACAGGGGCCAACCGGGGGACCCAGTACTTC.

The chain combines TRBV28 with TRBJ2-7, with 12 bases aligning to TRBD2. The germline CDR1 and CDR2 sequences are MDHEN and SYDVKM. The CDR3 has 16 residues. V lost 6 bases, J lost 7 bases, and 13 bases stayed unmatched. The chain's CDR3 is CASSSLQGTSGFEQYF. As DNA, the CDR3 is TGTGCCAGCAGCTCCCTTCAGGGGACTAGCGGGTTTGAGCAGTACTTC.

Comment on this clone: The sample carries other DNA sequences with the same CDR3. This chain links TRBV9 with TRBJ2-3; TRBD2 aligns across 15 bases. With V trimmed by 3 bases and J by 5 bases, 10 bases remained unmatched. The germline V gene encodes CDR1 SGDLS and CDR2 YYNGEE. The CDR3 loop spans 18 amino acids. In DNA form, the CDR3 reads TGTGCCAGCAGCGGCTCCGGACTAGCGGGAGGGATCGGAGATACGCAGTATTTT. The encoded protein is CASSGSGLAGGIGDTQYF. Full variable domain (remainder filled in from reference TRBV9 and TRBJ2-3): DSGVTQTPKHLITATGQRVTLRCSPRSGDLSVYWYQQSLDQGLQFLIQYYNGEERAKGNILERFSAQQFPDLHSELNLSSLELGDSALYFCASSGSGLAGGIGDTQYFGPGTRLTVL.

This chain uses TRBV7-8 with TRBJ2-3; D is possibly TRBD2 (7 bases). The CDR3 is made up of 15 amino acids. The V end was cut by 1 base, the J end by 4 bases, with 12 bases between. Germline CDR1 is SGHVS and CDR2 is FQNEAQ. The DNA for the CDR3 is TGTGCCAGCAGCTTAGTAGGGGGGGCGGCAGATACGCAGTATTTT. Amino acids: CASSLVGGAADTQYF.

This clone appeared once. J is TRBJ2-3 and V is TRBV5-1; 11 bases are shared with TRBD2. V dropped 4 bases and J dropped 0; count of bases not matched to a gene: 4. Per the germline V gene, CDR1 is SGHRS and CDR2 is YFSETQ. CDR3 size: 16 residues. The CDR3 reads CASSVGLAASTDTQYF. Written as DNA, the CDR3 is TGCGCCAGCAGCGTGGGACTAGCGGCTAGCACAGATACGCAGTATTTT.

This clone was recorded only once. V usage is TRBV6-5 and J usage is TRBJ2-5; D remains unclear. V shed 6 bases and J shed 5 bases, with 13 bases lying between them. The CDR3 is 13 residues long. CDR1 is MNHEY, CDR2 SVGAGI, per germline. CDR3 sequence (DNA): TGTGCCAGCAGACCTACCTCGAGGGAGACCCAGTACTTC. Amino acid sequence: CASRPTSRETQYF.

This sequence joins TRBV5-8 and TRBJ1-1; possibly TRBD1 for D (6 bases). The CDR3 spans 11 residues. Germline V gene sequence: CDR1 SGHTS, CDR2 YDEGEE. V was trimmed by 3 bases and J by 12 bases, leaving 12 bases between them. The CDR3 sequence is CASSWGGPTFF. CDR3 bases: TGTGCCAGCAGCTGGGGGGGGCCGACTTTCTTT. The entire variable domain, with the rest obtained from reference TRBV5-8 and TRBJ1-1, is as follows: EAGVTQSPTHLIKTRGQQATLRCSPISGHTSVYWYQQALGLGLQFLLWYDEGEERNRGNFPPRFSGRQFPNYSSELNVNALELEDSALYLCASSWGGPTFFGQGTRLTVV.

The V call is TRBV28, the J call TRBJ1-1, with 9 nucleotides matching TRBD1. After removal of 6 bases from V and 5 bases from J, the junction contained 10 bases not matched to a gene. The CDR3 length is 15 residues. Germline V CDR1 and CDR2: MDHEN, SYDVKM. In DNA form, the CDR3 reads TGTGCCAGCAGACTAAATACAGGGGGCTGGACTGAAGCTTTCTTT. This gives the protein CASRLNTGGWTEAFF.

V and J are TRBV28 and TRBJ2-1, with 9 bases fitting TRBD1. V was clipped by 4 bases and J by 6 bases; unmatched bases: 13. The CDR3 spans 17 residues. The V gene's germline CDR1 is MDHEN and CDR2 SYDVKM. CDR3 sequence (DNA): TGTGCCAGCAGTTCATCGGACCGGGACAGGGAGTTCAATGAGCAGTTCTTC. As protein: CASSSSDRDREFNEQFF.

The V and J genes are TRBV2 and TRBJ2-1, with D possibly matching TRBD1 (5 bases). The CDR3 extends over 13 amino acids. CDR1 SNHLY and CDR2 FYNNEI come from the germline V gene. The V end lost 7 bases, the J end lost 4 bases, and 11 bases lay between the germline ends. The chain's CDR3 is CASNPDIYNEQFF. Here the CDR3 DNA reads TGTGCCAGCAACCCGGACATATACAATGAGCAGTTCTTC.

This clone appeared a few times. The chain combines TRBV21-1 with TRBJ2-6; the DNA was not used to check the table's D call, TRBD1. TRBV21-1 is a listed pseudogene. This CDR3 spans 15 amino acids. CDR3 nucleotide sequence: TGTGCCAGCAAGATGGACAGGCCTAAAAAAAACGTCCTGACTTTC. Protein sequence: CASKMDRPKKNVLTF.

This clone was seen only a few times. The chain carries TRBV5-6 and TRBJ1-5; 11 bases are a match to TRBD1. The length of the CDR3 is 16 residues. V shed 4 bases, J shed 11 bases, and the junction held 14 bases outside the gene matches. The germline CDR1 and CDR2 sequences are SGHDT and YYEEEE. CDR3 nucleotide sequence: TGTGCCAGCAGCCCCAGCCGGACAGGGGGCCTTTCGGCCCAGCATTTT. This gives the protein CASSPSRTGGLSAQHF.

J is TRBJ2-3 and V is TRBV7-3; D gene uncertain. With 0 bases removed from V and 4 bases from J, the gap between germline ends came to 5 bases. The CDR3 loop spans 13 amino acids. The V gene's germline CDR1 is SGHTA and CDR2 FQGTGA. This CDR3 is CASSLTRSDTQYF. The CDR3 DNA reads as TGTGCCAGCAGCTTAACGAGGTCAGATACGCAGTATTTT.

The rearrangement uses TRBV7-9 and TRBJ1-1; D gene unclear. Germline CDR1 SEHNR, CDR2 FQNEAQ (reference sequence). Trimming cost V 8 bases and J 3 bases, with 7 bases left between them. The length of the CDR3 is 11 residues. This chain's CDR3 is CASAIDTEAFF. CDR3 nucleotides: TGTGCCAGCGCTATTGACACTGAAGCTTTCTTT.

This clone has a handful of counts. The chain recombines TRBV9 with TRBJ2-7; possible D gene TRBD1, 6 bases. Trimming took off 1 base at V and 1 base at J, with 9 bases between the two ends. The CDR3 totals 14 residues. CDR1 and CDR2 (germline): SGDLS, YYNGEE. The CDR3 sequence is CASSVTTGSYEQYF. Written as DNA, the CDR3 is TGTGCCAGCAGCGTAACGACAGGATCCTACGAGCAGTACTTC.

This chain uses TRBV5-6 with TRBJ2-5, with 9 bases lining up with TRBD1. The tail of the sequence fits TRBJ2-7 better, so the J call may be wrong. The CDR3 has 16 residues. Germline values: CDR1 SGHDT, CDR2 YYEEEE. CDR3 amino acids: CASSSFEGQGSYEQYF. The DNA of the CDR3 is TGTGCCAGCAGCTCTTTTGAGGGACAGGGATCCTACGAGCAGTACTTC.

The gene calls are TRBV30 and TRBJ1-1, with 12 bases aligning to TRBD1. The CDR3 totals 15 residues. Trimming cost V 3 bases and J 3 bases; bases outside gene matches: 5. In germline, CDR1 is GTSNPN, CDR2 SVGIG (reference sequence). In DNA, the CDR3 is TGTGCCTGGAGACCGTGGGACAGGGGGCACACTGAAGCTTTCTTT. It encodes CAWRPWDRGHTEAFF.

This clone appeared a single time. The CDR3 reads CASSFGLPGELFF. The DNA of the CDR3 is TGTGCCAGCAGTTTTGGACTTCCCGGGGAGCTGTTTTTT. The chain recombines TRBV27 with TRBJ2-2, with a tentative D call TRBD2 (5 bases). CDR1 MNHEY and CDR2 SMNVEV come from the germline V gene (reference sequence). The CDR3 sequence is 13 residues long. Trimming stripped 3 bases from V and 6 bases from J, with 8 bases between.

The chain couples TRBV4-3 to TRBJ1-1; 9 bases match TRBD1. CDR3 length: 16 residues. V lost 0 bases and J lost 6; bases outside the gene matches: 8. The germline V gene encodes CDR1 LGHNA and CDR2 YSLEER. The CDR3 coding sequence is TGCGCCAGCAGCCAAGATCCCGGGGACAGGGCATCTGAAGCTTTCTTT. Its protein is CASSQDPGDRASEAFF.

V usage is TRBV4-1 and J usage is TRBJ2-7, with D unresolved. The CDR3 length is 15 residues. Germline CDR1 and CDR2: MGHRA and YSYEKL. Between the trimmed V and J ends, which lost 2 bases and 3 bases, there was a span of 14 bases. CDR3 sequence: CASSQSQVLLYEQYF. Written as DNA, the CDR3 is TGCGCCAGCAGCCAATCCCAGGTTCTGCTCTACGAGCAGTACTTC.

This clone appeared once. This sequence joins TRBV7-2 and TRBJ2-5, with TRBD1 as a possible D gene (5 bases). The CDR3 consists of 13 residues. Germline V gives CDR1 SGHTA, CDR2 FQGNSA. V lost 8 bases and J 1 base, leaving 11 bases between the germline ends. CDR3 nucleotide sequence: TGTGCCAGCCGAGTGGGGCCCCAAGAGACCCAGTACTTC. Translation gives CASRVGPQETQYF.

The chain employs TRBV30 and TRBJ1-1, with D perhaps TRBD1 (6 bases). The CDR3 is 14 amino acids. Germline V CDR1 and CDR2: GTSNPN, SVGIG (reference sequence). V lost 0 bases and J 0 bases, leaving 8 bases between the germline ends. The CDR3 DNA reads TGTGCCTGGAGTGTCTGGGGGCTGAACACTGAAGCTTTCTTT. Encoded protein: CAWSVWGLNTEAFF.

V and J are TRBV19 and TRBJ1-1; D possibly corresponds to TRBD1 (6 bases). The ends were cut back, 6 bases at V and 1 base at J, with 9 bases in the middle. The germline gives CDR1 LNHDA, CDR2 SQIVND (reference sequence). The CDR3 loop spans 13 amino acids. The CDR3 DNA reads TGTGCCAGTAGCCGGACAGCGAACACTGAAGCTTTCTTT. Translating gives CASSRTANTEAFF.